This T cell receptor beta chain stems from a study of shared clonotypes between healthy human individuals (dated by TCRdb to between 2020 and 2021). About the investigation overall: Three men and two women, aged 18 to 49 years, made up the cohort. For each donor, CD4 naive and CD4 memory were each given three plates, CD8 naive was given two plates, and CD8 memory was given one plate. Blood TCR repertoires of several healthy adults were deeply sequenced to estimate repertoire size and the extent of clonotype sharing between individuals. To increase sequencing depth and limit assay-specific biases, TCR repertoire library preparation and sequencing were carried out by different laboratories using diverse techniques. Between about 0.94 and 8.9 billion PBMCs per donor were obtained by leukapheresis.

CD8 naive samples were CD45RO-negative cells positively selected for CCR7, giving a CD45RA+CCR7+ population that excluded TemRA cells. The donors were healthy, HIV-negative adults who had no recently reported acute infections or vaccinations. Every donor was a Caucasian adult residing in Nashville, Tennessee, USA. Blood was collected by leukapheresis, and PBMCs were isolated by Ficoll-Histopaque density gradient centrifugation and then cryopreserved in liquid nitrogen vapor phase. Purity and quantity of every magnetically sorted T cell population were checked by analytical flow cytometry. Genomic DNA was isolated from each sorted fraction and quantified by UV absorbance on a Nanodrop 2000c. General conclusions and limits of the study: Even with the large sequencing depth, rarefaction of the sorted-subset datasets indicated that sequencing was incomplete. Pairwise subsampling led to the expectation that sequencing depth would affect the degree of clonotype sharing among donors. Sharing across a few donors was observed for roughly 5% of naive CD4, 3% to 4% of naive CD8, 2% to 2.5% of memory CD4, and roughly 0.4% of memory CD8 clonotypes. Clonotypes shared by all four sorted-subset donors showed higher generation probabilities than non-shared clonotypes. Estimated clonotype richness was generally larger for naive than for memory subsets. Sampling was limited to blood, and TCR repertoires in tissue likely differ from TCR repertoires in blood. The genetic and exposure-history diversity represented was limited by the small number of donors.

This clone was counted once. It has no known antigen specificity. No base quality information exists; no much larger clone differs at one position. V has 5 bases trimmed and J has 0 bases trimmed; junction bases matching no gene number 4. CDR1 LNHDA and CDR2 SQIVND are derived from the germline V gene (reference sequence). Its CDR3 holds 16 amino acids, cysteine through phenylalanine. Only the CDR3 portion is preserved as DNA: 48 bases, with reading frame beginning at the first base. Using the deep immunoSEQ assay, TCR CDR3 regions were amplified from genomic DNA by multiplex PCR. For each cell subset, the extracted genomic DNA was distributed evenly across all wells of several immunoSEQ 96-well plates, and each plate served as one replicate. For sorted subsets, 150 to 250 ng of genomic DNA, equivalent to 30,000 or so T cell genomes, went into each replicate PCR. Purified libraries were quantified with a Qubit 3.0 fluorometer, sized on a Bioanalyzer 2100, and re-quantified with the KAPA Library Quantification kit. Every immunoSEQ 96-well plate was sequenced on a separate single-read 150-cycle Illumina NextSeq 550 flow cell. In the paper's pipeline: The immunoSEQ output contained only junctional sequences without quality scores, so filtering could not match that applied to full-length reads. To assign V/J genes and CDR3, sequences were annotated against IMGT germline references using PyIR, a Python wrapper for IgBLAST v1.9. Reads were removed for weak V/J assignments (E-value above 1e-6), missing CDR3, stop codons, out-of-frame junctions, or ambiguous translated residues. V3J clonotypes were defined by identical inferred V gene, J gene, and CDR3 amino acid sequence. The percentage overlap between two repertoires was calculated by dividing the number of shared unique clonotypes by the size of the smaller repertoire. Richness of each repertoire was evaluated using RTK rarefaction, the Chao1 estimator, and Recon v2.1 estimates of unobserved clonotypes. Generation probabilities were computed with OLGA for all TCRbeta clonotypes obtained by the gDNA method from several donors. The table comes from immuneACCESS by way of TCRdb, which keeps in-frame sequences with V and J called. Part of the clones is missing from these tables; in studies checked, under half for an unresolved V gene and the rest for unknown reasons. The V and J calls and clone size come from that table; D and trimming were worked out from the DNA. The sample table holds approximately 2,200,000 clones, of which 93% were seen once. The ten biggest clones cover roughly 1.8% of the sample.

Sequencing was carried out using naive CD8+ T cells from PBMCs. According to the study, the label for this sample's cell subset or site signals: CD45RA+CCR7+. Recombination linked TRBV19 to TRBJ2-7, and 13 junctional nucleotides match TRBD2. This receptor was obtained from a man aged 18 to 29 in good health. Some clones in this sample may be carry-over from other donors' samples. In nucleotides, the sequence is TGTGCCAGTAGTGCATGGACTAGCGGGAGCTCCTACGAGCAGTACTTC. It is translated as CASSAWTSGSSYEQYF.